This TCR beta chain is drawn from a study of T cell repertoires in cytomegalovirus infection. About the study: Public TCR beta signatures were indicative of both CMV infection and a matching HLA type.

In this sample, this clonotype turned up a few times. What it binds is unknown. The length of the CDR3 is 13 residues. Germline loops: CDR1 SGHDT, CDR2 YYEEEE. V lost 4 bases to trimming and J lost 8 bases, with 13 bases between them. Study observations and caveats: Adding up the frequency of public TCR beta families identified people who carried CMV plus the relevant HLA. Ex vivo responses were dominated by HLA-C-restricted CMV-specific TCR beta clonotypes.

TCRdb reprocessed the reads with MiXCR, giving one entry per CDR3 protein. The table lists about 770,000 distinct CDR3 sequences, 25% to 30% of them singletons. This chain links TRBV5-6 with TRBJ2-1, with TRBD1 as a possible D gene (5 bases). The sequence derives from a human donor in good health (CMV status not recorded). Some clones in this sample may be carry-over from other donors' samples. The sample here was cultured CD8+ T cells from PBMCs, taken from culture after CMV antigen stimulation. The CDR3: CASSPTPTDEQFF. The CDR3 nucleotides read TGTGCCAGCAGCCCCACCCCGACAGATGAGCAGTTCTTC.